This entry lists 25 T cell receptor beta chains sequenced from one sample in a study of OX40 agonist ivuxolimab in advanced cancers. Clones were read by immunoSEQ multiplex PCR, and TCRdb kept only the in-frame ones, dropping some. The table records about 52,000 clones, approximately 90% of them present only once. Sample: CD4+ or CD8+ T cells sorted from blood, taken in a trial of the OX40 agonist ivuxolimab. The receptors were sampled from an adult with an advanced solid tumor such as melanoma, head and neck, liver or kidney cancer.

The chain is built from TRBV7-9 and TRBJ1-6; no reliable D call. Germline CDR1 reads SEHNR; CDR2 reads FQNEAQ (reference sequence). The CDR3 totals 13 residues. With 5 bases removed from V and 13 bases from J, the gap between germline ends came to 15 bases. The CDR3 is CASSQSTRDPLHF. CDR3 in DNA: TGTGCCAGCAGCCAATCGACACGAGATCCCCTCCACTTT.

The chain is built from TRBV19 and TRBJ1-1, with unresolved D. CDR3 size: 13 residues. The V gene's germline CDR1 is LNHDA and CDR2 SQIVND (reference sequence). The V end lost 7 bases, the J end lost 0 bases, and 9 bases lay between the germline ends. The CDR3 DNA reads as TGTGCCAGTACTCCGGAGGTGAACACTGAAGCTTTCTTT. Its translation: CASTPEVNTEAFF.

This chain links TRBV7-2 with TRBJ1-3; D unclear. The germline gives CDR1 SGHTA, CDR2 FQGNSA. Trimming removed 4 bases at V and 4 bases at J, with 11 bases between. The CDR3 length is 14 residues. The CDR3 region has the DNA TGTGCCAGCAGCTATCTTAATGGCGGAAACACCATATATTTT. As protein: CASSYLNGGNTIYF.

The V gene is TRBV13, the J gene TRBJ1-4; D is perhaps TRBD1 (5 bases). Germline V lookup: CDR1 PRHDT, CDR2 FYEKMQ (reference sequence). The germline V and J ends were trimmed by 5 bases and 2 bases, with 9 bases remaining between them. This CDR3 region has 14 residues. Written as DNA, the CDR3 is TGTGCCAGCAGCGGGACTGCCACTAATGAAAAACTGTTTTTT. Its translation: CASSGTATNEKLFF.

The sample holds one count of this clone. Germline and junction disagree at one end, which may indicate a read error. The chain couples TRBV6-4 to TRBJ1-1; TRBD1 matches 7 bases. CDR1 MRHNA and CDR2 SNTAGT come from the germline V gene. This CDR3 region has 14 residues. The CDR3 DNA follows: TGTGCAAGCAGCAGGGGGATATATGACACTGAAGCTTTCTTT. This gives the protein CASSRGIYDTEAFF.

In nucleotides, the CDR3 is TGTGCCAGCACCTCTGCGGGGGGCGGCACAGATACGCAGTATTTT. Protein product: CASTSAGGGTDTQYF. The chain uses TRBV7-9 and TRBJ2-3, with 8 bases identical to TRBD2. V lost 7 bases and J lost 1; bases outside the gene matches: 7. CDR1 and CDR2 from the germline V gene are SEHNR and FQNEAQ (reference sequence). The CDR3 extends over 15 amino acids.

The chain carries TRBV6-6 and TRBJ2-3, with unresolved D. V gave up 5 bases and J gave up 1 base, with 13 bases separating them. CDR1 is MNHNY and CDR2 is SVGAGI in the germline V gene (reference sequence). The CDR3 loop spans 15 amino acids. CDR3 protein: CASSPDHLGTDTQYF. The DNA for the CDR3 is TGTGCCAGCAGTCCAGATCATCTCGGCACAGATACGCAGTATTTT.

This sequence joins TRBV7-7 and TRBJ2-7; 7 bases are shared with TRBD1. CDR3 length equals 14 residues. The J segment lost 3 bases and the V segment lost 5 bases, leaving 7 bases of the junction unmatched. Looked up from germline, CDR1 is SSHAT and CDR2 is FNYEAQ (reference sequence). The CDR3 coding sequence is TGTGCCAGCAGCCATCAGGGGGAATTCTACGAGCAGTACTTC. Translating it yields CASSHQGEFYEQYF.

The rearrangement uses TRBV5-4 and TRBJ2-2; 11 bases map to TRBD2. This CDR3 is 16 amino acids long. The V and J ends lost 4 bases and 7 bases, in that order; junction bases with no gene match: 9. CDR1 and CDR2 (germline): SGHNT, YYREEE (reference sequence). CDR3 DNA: TGTGCCAGCAGCCCTGATAGCGGGGGGGCCCTCGGGGAGCTGTTTTTT. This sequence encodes CASSPDSGGALGELFF.

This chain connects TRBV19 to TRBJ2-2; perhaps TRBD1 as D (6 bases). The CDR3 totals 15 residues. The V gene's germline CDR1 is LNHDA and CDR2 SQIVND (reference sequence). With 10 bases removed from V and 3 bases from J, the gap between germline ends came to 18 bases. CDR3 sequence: CATRGTDKYTGELFF. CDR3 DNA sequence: TGTGCCACCAGGGGAACAGACAAGTACACCGGGGAGCTGTTTTTT.

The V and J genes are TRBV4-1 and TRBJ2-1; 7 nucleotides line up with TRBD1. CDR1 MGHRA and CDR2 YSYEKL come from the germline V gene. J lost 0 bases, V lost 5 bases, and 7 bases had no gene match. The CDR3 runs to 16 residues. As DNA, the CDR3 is TGCGCCAGCAGCATAATGGGACAGAGCTCCTACAATGAGCAGTTCTTC. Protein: CASSIMGQSSYNEQFF.

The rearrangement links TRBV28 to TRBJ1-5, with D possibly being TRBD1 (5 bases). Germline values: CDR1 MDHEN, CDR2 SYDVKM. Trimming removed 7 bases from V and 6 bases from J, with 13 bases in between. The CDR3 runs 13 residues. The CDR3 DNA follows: TGTGCCAGCACCCCAGGAGGGGTTCAGCCCCAGCATTTT. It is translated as CASTPGGVQPQHF.

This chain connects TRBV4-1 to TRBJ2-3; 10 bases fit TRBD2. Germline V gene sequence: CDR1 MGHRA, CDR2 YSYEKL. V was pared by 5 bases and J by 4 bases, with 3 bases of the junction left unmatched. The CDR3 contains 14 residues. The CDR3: CASSNGLAADTQYF. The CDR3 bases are TGCGCCAGCAGCAACGGACTAGCGGCAGATACGCAGTATTTT.

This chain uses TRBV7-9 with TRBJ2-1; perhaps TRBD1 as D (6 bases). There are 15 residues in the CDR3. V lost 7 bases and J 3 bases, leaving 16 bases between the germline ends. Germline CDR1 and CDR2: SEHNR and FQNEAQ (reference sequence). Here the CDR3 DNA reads TGTGCCAGCATGTCACAGGGTTACTACTACAATGAGCAGTTCTTC. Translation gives CASMSQGYYYNEQFF.

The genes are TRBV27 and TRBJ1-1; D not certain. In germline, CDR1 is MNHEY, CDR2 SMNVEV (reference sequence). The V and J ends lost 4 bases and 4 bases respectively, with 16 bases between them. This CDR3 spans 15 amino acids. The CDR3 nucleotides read TGTGCCAGCAGTTCGACGGGTCGGCGGACCACTGAAGCTTTCTTT. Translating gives CASSSTGRRTTEAFF.

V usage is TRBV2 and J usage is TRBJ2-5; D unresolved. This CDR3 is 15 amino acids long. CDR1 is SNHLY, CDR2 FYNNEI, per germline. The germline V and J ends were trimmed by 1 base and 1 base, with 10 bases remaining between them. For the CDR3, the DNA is TGTGCCAGCAGTGAAGGGATGGCAGCCCAAGAGACCCAGTACTTC. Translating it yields CASSEGMAAQETQYF.

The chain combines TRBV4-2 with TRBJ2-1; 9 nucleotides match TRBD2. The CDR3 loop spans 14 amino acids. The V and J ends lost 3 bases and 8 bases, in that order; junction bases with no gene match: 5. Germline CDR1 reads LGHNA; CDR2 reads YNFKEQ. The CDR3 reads CASSQRTSVYEQFF. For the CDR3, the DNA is TGTGCCAGCAGCCAGAGGACTAGCGTCTATGAGCAGTTCTTC.

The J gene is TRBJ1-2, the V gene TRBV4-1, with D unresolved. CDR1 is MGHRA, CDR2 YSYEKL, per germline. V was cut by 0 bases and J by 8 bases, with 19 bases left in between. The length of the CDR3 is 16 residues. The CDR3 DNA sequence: TGCGCCAGCAGCCAAGATTCAATTTACGACTCTTGGGGCTACACCTTC. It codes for CASSQDSIYDSWGYTF.

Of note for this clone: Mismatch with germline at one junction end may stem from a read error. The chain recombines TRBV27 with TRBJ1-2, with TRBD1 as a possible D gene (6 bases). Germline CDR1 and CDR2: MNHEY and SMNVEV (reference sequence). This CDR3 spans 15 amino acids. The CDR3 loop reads CASSQGPGQFYGYTF. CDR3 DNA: TGCGCCAGCAGCCAAGGCCCGGGACAATTCTATGGCTACACCTTC.

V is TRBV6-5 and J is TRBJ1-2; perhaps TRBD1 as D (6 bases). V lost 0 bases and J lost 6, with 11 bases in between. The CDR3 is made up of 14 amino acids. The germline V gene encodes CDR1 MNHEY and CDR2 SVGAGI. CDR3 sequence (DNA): TGTGCCAGCAGTTACTCTGTTGGGGGCCATGGCTACACCTTC. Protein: CASSYSVGGHGYTF.

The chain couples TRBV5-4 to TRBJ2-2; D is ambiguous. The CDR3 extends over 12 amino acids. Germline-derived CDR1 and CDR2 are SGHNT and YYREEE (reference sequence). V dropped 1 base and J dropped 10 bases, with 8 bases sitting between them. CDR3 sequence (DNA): TGTGCCAGCAGCTTGTTGACTGAGGAGCTGTTTTTT. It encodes CASSLLTEELFF. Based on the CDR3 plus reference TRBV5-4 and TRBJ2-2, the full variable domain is ETGVTQSPTHLIKTRGQQVTLRCSSQSGHNTVSWYQQALGQGPQFIFQYYREEENGRGNFPPRFSGLQFPNYSSELNVNALELDDSALYLCASSLLTEELFFGEGSRLTVL.

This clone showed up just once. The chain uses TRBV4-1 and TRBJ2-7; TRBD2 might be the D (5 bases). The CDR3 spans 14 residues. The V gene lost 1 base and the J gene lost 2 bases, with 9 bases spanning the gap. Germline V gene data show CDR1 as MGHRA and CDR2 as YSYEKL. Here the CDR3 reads CASSQGTGTYEQYF. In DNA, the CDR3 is TGCGCCAGCAGCCAAGGAACGGGGACCTACGAGCAGTACTTC.

In DNA form, the CDR3 reads TGCGCCAGCAGCCAGGGTACGGGGGTTATCTACGAGCAGTACTTC. Encoded protein: CASSQGTGVIYEQYF. The V gene is TRBV4-3, the J gene TRBJ2-7; D is perhaps TRBD2 (6 bases). Germline CDR1 is LGHNA and CDR2 is YSLEER. CDR3 length: 15 residues. V was cut by 3 bases and J by 3 bases, with 15 bases left in between.

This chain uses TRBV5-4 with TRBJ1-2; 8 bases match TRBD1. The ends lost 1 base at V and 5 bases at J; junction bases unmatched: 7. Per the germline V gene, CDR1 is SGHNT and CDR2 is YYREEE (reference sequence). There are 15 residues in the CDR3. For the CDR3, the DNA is TGTGCCAGCAGCTTGCAAACAGGGGGTCGGTATGGCTACACCTTC. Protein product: CASSLQTGGRYGYTF.

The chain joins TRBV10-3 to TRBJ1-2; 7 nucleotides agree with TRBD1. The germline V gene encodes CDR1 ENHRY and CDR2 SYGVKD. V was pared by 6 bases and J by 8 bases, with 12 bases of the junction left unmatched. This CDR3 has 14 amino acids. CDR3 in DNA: TGTGCCATCAGAAGACAGGGTGTCTCATGGGGCTACACCTTC. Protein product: CAIRRQGVSWGYTF.